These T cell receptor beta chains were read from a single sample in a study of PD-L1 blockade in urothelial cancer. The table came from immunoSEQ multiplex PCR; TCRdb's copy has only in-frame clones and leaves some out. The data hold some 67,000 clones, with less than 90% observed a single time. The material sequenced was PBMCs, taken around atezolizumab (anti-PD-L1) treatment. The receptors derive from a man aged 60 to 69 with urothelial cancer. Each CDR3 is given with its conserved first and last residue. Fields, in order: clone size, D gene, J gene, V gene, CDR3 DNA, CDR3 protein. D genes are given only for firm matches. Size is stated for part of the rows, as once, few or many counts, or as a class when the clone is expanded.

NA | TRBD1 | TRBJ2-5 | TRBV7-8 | TGTGCCAGCAGCACCTTAGGGACAGGGCAAGAGACCCAGTACTTC | CASSTLGTGQETQYF
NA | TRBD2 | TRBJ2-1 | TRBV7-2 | TGTGCCAGCAGCCGGACTAGCGGGTCATACAATGAGCAGTTCTTC | CASSRTSGSYNEQFF
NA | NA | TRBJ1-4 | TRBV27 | TGTGCCAGCAGCGTGTCAGGTGCAACTAATGAAAAACTGTTTTTT | CASSVSGATNEKLFF
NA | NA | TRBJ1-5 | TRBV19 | TGTGCCAGTAACCCAAACGGGGGTCAGCCCCAGCATTTT | CASNPNGGQPQHF
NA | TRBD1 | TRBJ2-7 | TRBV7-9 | TGTGCCAGCAGCCCCGGACAGGGTGGGACCTACGAGCAGTACTTC | CASSPGQGGTYEQYF
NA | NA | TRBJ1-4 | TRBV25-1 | TGTGCCAGCAGTAGGACAGCAACTAATGAAAAACTGTTTTTT | CASSRTATNEKLFF
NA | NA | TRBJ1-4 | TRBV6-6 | TGTGCCAGCAGTAGAATTGGGCGGGACGGGGAAAAACTGTTTTTT | CASSRIGRDGEKLFF
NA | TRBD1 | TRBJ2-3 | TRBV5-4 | TGTGCCAGCAGCACGGGGGACAGGGGGAGAACAGATACGCAGTATTTT | CASSTGDRGRTDTQYF
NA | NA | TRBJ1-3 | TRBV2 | TGTGCCAGCAGTGTCAGTCCCCACACCATATATTTT | CASSVSPHTIYF
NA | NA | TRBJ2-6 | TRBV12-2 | TGTGCAAGTCGCTCCAGATACAGGGGGCTTGGGGCCAACGTCCTGACTTTC | CASRSRYRGLGANVLTF
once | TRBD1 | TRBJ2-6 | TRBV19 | TGTGCCAGTAGTACCGACAGGGCGCCTGGGGCCAACGTCCTGACTTTC | CASSTDRAPGANVLTF
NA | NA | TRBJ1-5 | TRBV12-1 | TGTGCCAGCAGCTACGGACAGGGGAATCAGCCCCAGCATTTT | CASSYGQGNQPQHF
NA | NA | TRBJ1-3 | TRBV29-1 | TGCAGCGTTGTATGGCAGGCCGGAAACACCATATATTTT | CSVVWQAGNTIYF
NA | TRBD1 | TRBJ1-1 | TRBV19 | TGTGCCAGTACCGCGACAGGGGCAAACACTGAAGCTTTCTTT | CASTATGANTEAFF
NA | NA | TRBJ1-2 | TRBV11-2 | TGTGCCAGCAGCTTAGGTCAGGCCAAGGGGTATGGCTACACCTTC | CASSLGQAKGYGYTF
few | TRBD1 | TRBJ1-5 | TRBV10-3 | TGTGCCATCAGTCCTGACAGGGCGCGGCAGCCCCAGCATTTT | CAISPDRARQPQHF
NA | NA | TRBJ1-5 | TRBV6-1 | TGTGCCAGCAGCTCCGGGTATCAGCCCCAGCATTTT | CASSSGYQPQHF
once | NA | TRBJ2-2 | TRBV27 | TGTGCCACCTCGGGGAACACCGGGGAGCTGTTTTTT | CATSGNTGELFF
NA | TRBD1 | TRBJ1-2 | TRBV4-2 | TGTGCCAGCAGCCAAGATCCCCGGACAGGGGGAGATGGTGGCTACACCTTC | CASSQDPRTGGDGGYTF
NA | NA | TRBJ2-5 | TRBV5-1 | TGCGCCAGCAGCCCGACAGCTCAAGAGACCCAGTACTTC | CASSPTAQETQYF
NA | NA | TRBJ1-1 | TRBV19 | TGTGCCAGTAGTTCCGGACAGCTCCAAGGCCCGCTCTTGGGCGCTTTCTTT | CASSSGQLQGPLLGAFF
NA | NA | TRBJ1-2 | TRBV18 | TGTGCCAGCTCACCACGCACAGCTAACTATGGCTACACCTTC | CASSPRTANYGYTF
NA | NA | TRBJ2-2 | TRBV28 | TGTGCCAGCAGCCCGTGGAGCCTGGGCACCGGGGAGCTGTTTTTT | CASSPWSLGTGELFF
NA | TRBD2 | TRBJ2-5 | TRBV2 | TGTGCCAGCAGTGAAGGACTAGCGTTAAGTTCACAAGAGACCCAGTACTTC | CASSEGLALSSQETQYF
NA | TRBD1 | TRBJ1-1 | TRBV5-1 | TGCGCCAGCAGCTCCGGGACAGCTTACACTGAAGCTTTCTTT | CASSSGTAYTEAFF
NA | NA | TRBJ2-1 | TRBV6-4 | TGTGCCAGCAGTTCGGAGGGAGATGAGCAGTTCTTC | CASSSEGDEQFF
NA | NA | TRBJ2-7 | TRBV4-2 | TGTGCCAGCAGCCAAGATTTCACTAGTAGCTCCTACGAGCAGTACTTC | CASSQDFTSSSYEQYF
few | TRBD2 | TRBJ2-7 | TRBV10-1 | TGCGCCAGCAGCCCAACTAGCGGGGGGGAAAAGCAGTACTTC | CASSPTSGGEKQYF
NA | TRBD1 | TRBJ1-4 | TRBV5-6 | TGTGCCAGCAGCTATACAGGGGGCGCAGGAGAAAAACTGTTTTTT | CASSYTGGAGEKLFF
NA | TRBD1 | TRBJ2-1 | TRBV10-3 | TGTGCCATCGGGACAGGGAATGGAAATGAGCAGTTCTTC | CAIGTGNGNEQFF
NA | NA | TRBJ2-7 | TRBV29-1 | TGCAGCGTTGTCCGGGGGGCTTACGAGCAGTACTTC | CSVVRGAYEQYF
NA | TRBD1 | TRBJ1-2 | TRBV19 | TGTGCCAGTAGTATTTCGGACAGGGCGCATGGCTACACCTTC | CASSISDRAHGYTF
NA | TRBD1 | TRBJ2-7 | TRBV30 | TGTGCCTGGACCCGGGACAGTAACTACGAGCAGTACTTC | CAWTRDSNYEQYF
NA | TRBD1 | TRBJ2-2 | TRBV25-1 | TGTGCCAGCAGTGAAGGACAGGGGGCGTGGACCGGGGAGCTGTTTTTT | CASSEGQGAWTGELFF
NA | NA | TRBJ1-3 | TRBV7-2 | TGTGCCAGCAGCAGAGAGGGCTCTGGAAACACCATATATTTT | CASSREGSGNTIYF
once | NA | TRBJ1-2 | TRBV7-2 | TGTGCCAGCAGCTTAGCCCACAGGGAGAACTATGGCTACACCTTC | CASSLAHRENYGYTF
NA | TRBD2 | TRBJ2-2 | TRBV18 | TGTGCCAGCTCACCACAGGAGGGACTAGCGGGGGCCGGGGAGCTGTTTTTT | CASSPQEGLAGAGELFF
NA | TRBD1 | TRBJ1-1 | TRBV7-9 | TGTGCCAGCAGCTCCGACAGGGACAGGACTGAAGCTTTCTTT | CASSSDRDRTEAFF
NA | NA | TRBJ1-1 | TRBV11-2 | TGTGCCAGCAGCTCCCAGGGGAAGAACACTGAAGCTTTCTTT | CASSSQGKNTEAFF
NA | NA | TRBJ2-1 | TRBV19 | TGTGCCAGTAGGGTAGCGAGCCTGTACAATGAGCAGTTCTTC | CASRVASLYNEQFF
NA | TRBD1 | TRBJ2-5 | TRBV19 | TGTGCCAGTAGACAGGGGGACATTATTGCAGAGACCCAGTACTTC | CASRQGDIIAETQYF
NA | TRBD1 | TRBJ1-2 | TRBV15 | TGTGCCACCAGCGTTGGGACAGACTATGGCTACACCTTC | CATSVGTDYGYTF
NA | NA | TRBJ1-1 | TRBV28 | TGTGCCAGCATTGAAGGGGGGGGAGGGGGAACTGAAGCTTTCTTT | CASIEGGGGGTEAFF
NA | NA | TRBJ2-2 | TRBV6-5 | TGTGCCAGTCGGAGGGGGGGGATGAACACCGGGGAGCTGTTTTTT | CASRRGGMNTGELFF
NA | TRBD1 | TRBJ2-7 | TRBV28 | TGTGCCAGCGGCGGACAGGACTCCTACGAGCAGTACTTC | CASGGQDSYEQYF